One and the same sample provided the 26 T cell receptor beta chains below, sequenced in a study of blood T cell repertoires in COVID-19. Here immunoSEQ multiplex PCR was the method, and the copy in TCRdb shows in-frame clones only, minus some. This sample has 180,000 or so clones, with more than 75% found just once. Sequences were obtained from PBMCs or T cells enriched from blood (not recorded which). The receptor set was obtained from a human donor with acute COVID-19. The donor label of this sample is uncertain.

This rearrangement joins TRBV3-1 (or the pseudogene TRBV3-2) to TRBJ1-3; 8 bases align to TRBD1. This CDR3 contains 19 residues. Germline CDR1 reads LGHDT; CDR2 reads YNNKEL (reference sequence). V was clipped by 4 bases and J by 0 bases; unmatched bases: 14. In DNA, the CDR3 is TGTGCCAGCAGCCCCCGCCTATCTACAGGGGGTGGCTCTGGAAACACCATATATTTT. Translated: CASSPRLSTGGGSGNTIYF.

As DNA, the CDR3 is TGTGCCAGCAGCTCCGGGACAATATTAAGCGTTTACGAGCAGTACTTC. Translation: CASSSGTILSVYEQYF. J is TRBJ2-7 and V is TRBV5-4; TRBD1 might be the D (6 bases). This CDR3 spans 16 amino acids. Germline V gene data show CDR1 as SGHNT and CDR2 as YYREEE (reference sequence). V lost 3 bases, J lost 4 bases, and 20 bases lay in between.

This chain connects TRBV18 to TRBJ1-5; TRBD1 agrees at 8 bases. Per germline, CDR1 KGHSH and CDR2 LQKENI. Unmatched junction bases numbered 13, after V lost 3 bases and J lost 9 bases. The CDR3 extends over 16 amino acids. The CDR3 DNA reads as TGTGCCAGCTCACCCTCACGGACAGGGCTTGGGGGGCCCCAGCATTTT. It is translated as CASSPSRTGLGGPQHF.

The chain employs TRBV2 and TRBJ2-7, with D maybe TRBD2 (6 bases). The germline V and J ends were trimmed by 3 bases and 5 bases, with 14 bases remaining between them. The CDR3 totals 14 residues. The germline V gene has CDR1 SNHLY and CDR2 FYNNEI. The CDR3 region has the DNA TGTGCCAGCAGTGAGTTTCGGGGGTCCAACGAGCAGTACTTC. Translated, it gives CASSEFRGSNEQYF.

The genes are TRBV6-5 and TRBJ2-3; 11 bases align to TRBD2. The CDR3 is 15 amino acids. CDR1 is MNHEY, CDR2 SVGAGI, per germline. After removal of 5 bases from V and 4 bases from J, the junction contained 5 bases not matched to a gene. The CDR3 loop reads CASSPTSGGADTQYF. DNA of the CDR3: TGTGCCAGCAGTCCTACTAGCGGGGGCGCAGATACGCAGTATTTT.

V and J are TRBV13 and TRBJ1-1; tentatively, D is TRBD1 (5 bases). CDR3 size: 13 residues. Trimming left V 4 bases short and J 0 bases short, with 6 bases between. Germline V gene sequence: CDR1 PRHDT, CDR2 FYEKMQ (reference sequence). CDR3 nucleotide sequence: TGTGCCAGCAGCTCCAGGGTGAACACTGAAGCTTTCTTT. The encoded protein is CASSSRVNTEAFF.

CDR3 sequence (DNA): TGTGCCAGCAGGGGGACAGGGAGGGGAGAGACCCAGTACTTC. Protein product: CASRGTGRGETQYF. The V and J genes are TRBV2 and TRBJ2-5; 9 nucleotides match TRBD1. This CDR3 spans 14 amino acids. Germline CDR1 and CDR2: SNHLY and FYNNEI. The V and J ends lost 6 bases and 4 bases, in that order; junction bases with no gene match: 6.

V and J are TRBV4-1 and TRBJ1-4, with TRBD1 as a possible D gene (5 bases). This CDR3 has 18 amino acids. Germline assignment: CDR1 MGHRA and CDR2 YSYEKL. The V and J ends lost 0 bases and 7 bases respectively, with 21 bases between them. CDR3 sequence reads: CASSQDLFLGTEGEKLFF. The DNA of the CDR3 is TGCGCCAGCAGCCAAGATTTGTTCTTGGGGACTGAGGGTGAAAAACTGTTTTTT.

Only a few counts were recorded for this clone. V usage is TRBV12-3 or TRBV12-4 and J usage is TRBJ2-2; 8 bases align to TRBD1. This CDR3 is built from 12 residues. Trimming at V came to 1 base and at J to 15 bases, leaving 4 bases not matched to a gene. Here the CDR3 reads CASSLGPDRVFF. The CDR3 region has the DNA TGTGCCAGCAGTTTAGGCCCGGACAGGGTGTTTTTT.

The J gene is TRBJ2-1, the V gene TRBV11-3, with 8 bases that match TRBD2. J lost 9 bases, V lost 2 bases, and 6 bases had no gene match. The V gene's germline CDR1 is SGHNT and CDR2 YENEEA. The CDR3 length is 14 residues. The CDR3 DNA reads as TGTGCCAGCAGCTTAAGCGGTAGCGGGGCTGAGCAGTTCTTC. Its protein product is CASSLSGSGAEQFF.

The chain has TRBV19 and TRBJ1-3, with 7 bases identical to TRBD1. The germline CDR1 and CDR2 sequences are LNHDA and SQIVND (reference sequence). The V and J ends lost 4 bases and 1 base, in that order; junction bases with no gene match: 7. The CDR3 extends over 16 amino acids. The CDR3 protein is CASSNRDSRSGNTIYF. Written as DNA, the CDR3 is TGTGCCAGTAGTAACCGGGACAGCCGATCTGGAAACACCATATATTTT.

Written as DNA, the CDR3 is TGTGCCATCGGATCTAGCGGGGTTGGGGAGACCCAGTACTTC. It specifies CAIGSSGVGETQYF. The chain uses TRBV6-5 and TRBJ2-5, with 9 bases that match TRBD2. Germline loops: CDR1 MNHEY, CDR2 SVGAGI. The CDR3 spans 14 residues. Losses at the gene ends were 10 bases for V and 5 bases for J; bases not matched to a gene: 11.

The chain recombines TRBV6-6 with TRBJ1-5; D remains ambiguous. V was clipped by 2 bases and J by 4 bases, with 6 bases between them. CDR1 and CDR2 from the germline V gene are MNHNY and SVGAGI (reference sequence). The CDR3 spans 13 residues. The CDR3 loop is CASSYVANQPQHF. As DNA, the CDR3 is TGTGCCAGCAGTTACGTAGCAAATCAGCCCCAGCATTTT.

This rearrangement joins TRBV4-1 to TRBJ2-1, with a possible D match to TRBD2 (6 bases). With 2 bases removed from V and 3 bases from J, the gap between germline ends came to 11 bases. The germline CDR1 and CDR2 sequences are MGHRA and YSYEKL. The CDR3 extends over 15 amino acids. The chain's CDR3 is CASSQTGLIYNEQFF. The DNA of the CDR3 is TGCGCCAGCAGCCAAACGGGACTGATCTACAATGAGCAGTTCTTC.

This sequence joins TRBV29-1 and TRBJ1-2, with TRBD1 matching over 7 bases. The CDR3 extends over 12 amino acids. V lost 4 bases to trimming and J lost 7 bases; unmatched junction nucleotides: 6. Germline V gene data show CDR1 as SQVTM and CDR2 as ANQGSEA. The CDR3 region has the DNA TGCAGCGTTGGAAAGGGGGCAGGTGGCTACACCTTC. It translates to CSVGKGAGGYTF.

The chain carries TRBV10-3 and TRBJ1-6; D call uncertain. V lost 0 bases to trimming and J lost 9 bases, with 12 bases between them. The CDR3 is 15 amino acids. Germline CDR1 and CDR2: ENHRY and SYGVKD. The DNA of the CDR3 is TGTGCCATCAGTGAGTCTAAGGGAGGATCTTCACCCCTCCACTTT. Translation: CAISESKGGSSPLHF.

V gene TRBV19 combines with J gene TRBJ1-2, with TRBD1 matching over 7 bases. CDR3 length equals 14 residues. With V trimmed by 10 bases and J by 6 bases, 14 bases remained unmatched. The germline gives CDR1 LNHDA, CDR2 SQIVND (reference sequence). The CDR3 DNA reads TGTGCCACCATCCAGACAGGGAGGATGAATGGCTACACCTTC. Its translation: CATIQTGRMNGYTF.

This clone appeared a single time. CDR3 in amino acids: CASSDLAGGRKSQETQYF. As DNA, the CDR3 is TGTGCCAGCAGTGATCTAGCGGGGGGTCGCAAAAGCCAAGAGACCCAGTACTTC. V and J are TRBV2 and TRBJ2-5; 11 nucleotides align to TRBD2. Germline values: CDR1 SNHLY, CDR2 FYNNEI. CDR3 length: 18 amino acids. After removal of 3 bases from V and 1 base from J, the junction contained 10 bases not matched to a gene.

This rearrangement joins TRBV20-1 to TRBJ1-2, with 8 bases lining up with TRBD1. CDR3 length equals 11 residues. Germline V gene data show CDR1 as DFQATT and CDR2 as SNEGSKA (reference sequence). CDR3 residues: CGITGGGGYTF. The CDR3 nucleotides are TGCGGAATAACAGGGGGGGGAGGCTACACCTTC.

The chain carries TRBV5-1 and TRBJ1-5, with 7 positions matching TRBD1. Trimming took 0 bases from V and 4 from J; bases not matched to a gene: 1. The CDR3 is 14 residues long. Germline V gives CDR1 SGHRS, CDR2 YFSETQ. CDR3 amino acids: CASSLGTGNQPQHF. DNA of the CDR3: TGCGCCAGCAGCTTGGGGACAGGTAATCAGCCCCAGCATTTT.

J is TRBJ1-1 and V is TRBV3-1 (or the pseudogene TRBV3-2); D not resolved. CDR1 and CDR2 from the germline V gene are LGHDT and YNNKEL (reference sequence). V was clipped by 10 bases and J by 4 bases, with 19 bases between them. The CDR3 totals 14 residues. CDR3: CATRARGPFTEAFF. For the CDR3, the DNA is TGTGCCACCCGCGCGCGCGGCCCCTTCACTGAAGCTTTCTTT.

This clone was found a few times. The chain uses TRBV11-2 and TRBJ1-1, with TRBD1 identical over 7 bases. Germline V CDR1 and CDR2: SGHAT, FQNNGV. The CDR3 loop spans 13 amino acids. V was clipped by 1 base and J by 8 bases; unmatched bases: 4. CDR3 bases: TGTGCCAGCAGCTTAGGGGGACAGTCGGAAGCTTTCTTT. Its protein is CASSLGGQSEAFF.

J is TRBJ1-6 and V is TRBV3-1 (or the pseudogene TRBV3-2); 9 nucleotides line up with TRBD1. Trimming cost V 4 bases and J 2 bases; bases outside gene matches: 6. CDR3 length: 17 amino acids. The germline CDR1 and CDR2 sequences are LGHDT and YNNKEL (reference sequence). Here the CDR3 reads CASSPGQGRAYNSPLHF. CDR3 nucleotide sequence: TGTGCCAGCAGCCCGGGACAGGGAAGGGCCTATAATTCACCCCTCCACTTT.

V gene TRBV10-3 combines with J gene TRBJ2-5; TRBD2 matches at 7 bases. After removal of 3 bases from V and 1 base from J, the junction contained 2 bases not matched to a gene. The CDR3 runs to 14 residues. Germline assignment: CDR1 ENHRY and CDR2 SYGVKD. The CDR3, as DNA: TGTGCCATCAGTGATGGGACTACCCAAGAGACCCAGTACTTC. It yields the protein CAISDGTTQETQYF.

This sequence joins TRBV21-1 and TRBJ2-7; TRBD1 is the table's D call and was not checked against the DNA. TRBV21-1 is classified as a pseudogene. The CDR3 is 14 residues long. The CDR3 here is CASSKGDKSYEQYF. CDR3 DNA: TGTGCCAGCAGCAAAGGGGACAAGTCCTACGAGCAGTACTTC.

V and J are TRBV7-8 and TRBJ2-3, with a weak D call TRBD1 (6 bases). The V end was cut by 1 base, the J end by 0 bases, with 14 bases between. This CDR3 region has 17 residues. Germline V CDR1 and CDR2: SGHVS, FQNEAQ. The CDR3 DNA sequence: TGTGCCAGCAGCTTAGACGGGGACACAAGAAGCACAGATACGCAGTATTTT. This gives the protein CASSLDGDTRSTDTQYF.